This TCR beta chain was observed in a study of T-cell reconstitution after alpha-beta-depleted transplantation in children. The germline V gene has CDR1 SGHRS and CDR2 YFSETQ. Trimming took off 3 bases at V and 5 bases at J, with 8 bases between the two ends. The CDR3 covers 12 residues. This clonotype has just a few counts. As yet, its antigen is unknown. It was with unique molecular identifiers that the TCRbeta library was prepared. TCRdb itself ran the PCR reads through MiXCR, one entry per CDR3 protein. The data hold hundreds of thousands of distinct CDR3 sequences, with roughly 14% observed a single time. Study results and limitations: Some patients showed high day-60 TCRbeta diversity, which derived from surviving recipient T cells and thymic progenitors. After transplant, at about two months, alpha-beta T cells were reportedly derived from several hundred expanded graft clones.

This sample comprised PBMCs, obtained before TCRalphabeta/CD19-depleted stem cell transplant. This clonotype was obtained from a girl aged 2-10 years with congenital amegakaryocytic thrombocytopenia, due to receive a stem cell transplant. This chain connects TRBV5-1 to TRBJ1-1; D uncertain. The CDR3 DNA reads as TGCGCCAGCAGCTCAAGGGAGACTGAAGCTTTCTTT. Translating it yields CASSSRETEAFF.